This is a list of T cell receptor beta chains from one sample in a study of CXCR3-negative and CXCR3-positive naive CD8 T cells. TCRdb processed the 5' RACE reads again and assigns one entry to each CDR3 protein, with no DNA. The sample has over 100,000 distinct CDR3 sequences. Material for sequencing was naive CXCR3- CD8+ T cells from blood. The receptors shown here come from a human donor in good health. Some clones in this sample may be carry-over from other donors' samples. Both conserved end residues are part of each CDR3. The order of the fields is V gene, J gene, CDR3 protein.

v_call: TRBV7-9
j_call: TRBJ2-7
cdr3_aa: CASSLVGDYSYEQYF

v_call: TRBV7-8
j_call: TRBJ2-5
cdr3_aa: CASSLEGETALQETQYF

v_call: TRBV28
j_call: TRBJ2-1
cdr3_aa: CASRDTYNEQFF

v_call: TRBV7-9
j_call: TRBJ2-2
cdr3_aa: CASSVTGFDTGELFF

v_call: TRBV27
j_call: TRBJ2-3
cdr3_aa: CASRLAVGAGSHEYF

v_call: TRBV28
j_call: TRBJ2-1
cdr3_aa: CASSPRLADPYNEQFF

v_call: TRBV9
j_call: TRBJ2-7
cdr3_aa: CASSVASGSGDEQYF

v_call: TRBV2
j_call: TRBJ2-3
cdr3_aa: CASSPWERTDTQYF

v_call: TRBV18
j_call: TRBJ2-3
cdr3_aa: CASSPEGEGVRSDTQYF

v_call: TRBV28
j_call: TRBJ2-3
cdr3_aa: CATTLAGGVSTDTQYF

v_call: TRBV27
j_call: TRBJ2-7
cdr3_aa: CASRDLQGAPHEKYF

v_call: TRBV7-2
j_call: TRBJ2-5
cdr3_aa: CASSFVLAAGGEETQYF

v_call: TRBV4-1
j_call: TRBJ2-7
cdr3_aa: CASSQGVQEPLYEQYF

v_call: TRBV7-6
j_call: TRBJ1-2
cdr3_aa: CASSVGQGVLYGYTF

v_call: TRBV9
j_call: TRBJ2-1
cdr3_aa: CASSPGLGGFYNEQFF

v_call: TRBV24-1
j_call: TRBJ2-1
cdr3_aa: CATSESTSGSWEQFF

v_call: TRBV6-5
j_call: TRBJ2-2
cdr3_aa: CASSYSPLGGELFF

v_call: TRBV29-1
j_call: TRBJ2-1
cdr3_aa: CSAPGVGGSPTYNEQFF

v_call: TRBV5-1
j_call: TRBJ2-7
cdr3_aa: CASSSRLAGRTTQGYEQYF

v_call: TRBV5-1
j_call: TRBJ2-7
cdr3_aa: CASSLEAWDRDYEQYF

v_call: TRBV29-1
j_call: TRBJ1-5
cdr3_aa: CSAQTGTQPQHF

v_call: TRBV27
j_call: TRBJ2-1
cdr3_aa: CASSSGLAGTYEQFF

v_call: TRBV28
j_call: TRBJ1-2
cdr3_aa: CASMAVILRQARSYGYTF

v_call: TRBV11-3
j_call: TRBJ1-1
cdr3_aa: CASSLRQGMPNTEAFF

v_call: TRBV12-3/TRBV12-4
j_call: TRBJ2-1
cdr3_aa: CASTSSLAPYYLNNELFF

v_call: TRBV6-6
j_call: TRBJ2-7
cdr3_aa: CASSPTRGYEQYF

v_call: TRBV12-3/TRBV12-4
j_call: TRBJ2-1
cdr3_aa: CASSPGLSYEQFF

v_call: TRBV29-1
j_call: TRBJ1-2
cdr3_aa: CSVPRAGGYTF

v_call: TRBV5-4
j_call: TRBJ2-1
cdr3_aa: CASSPPGLAGANEQFF

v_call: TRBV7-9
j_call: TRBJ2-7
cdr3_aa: CASSLALVSNYEQYF

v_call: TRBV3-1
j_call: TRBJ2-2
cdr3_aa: CASSQDPLAGVAEELFF

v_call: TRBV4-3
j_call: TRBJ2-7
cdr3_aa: CASSQDRDLRYYEQYF

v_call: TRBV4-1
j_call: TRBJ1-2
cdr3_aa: CASSQDRGDRPSGYTF

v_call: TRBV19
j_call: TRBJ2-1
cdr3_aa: CASSLAAYNEQFF